Following are 13 T cell receptor beta chains from one sample sequenced in a study of T cells in Graves' hyperthyroidism and ophthalmopathy. Amplification of TCR beta CDR3 regions used RNA as the template. TCR CDR3 underwent first-round RT-PCR with the HTBI primer set. TCRdb recomputed calls from the multiplex PCR reads with MiXCR, one row per CDR3 protein. The data show a few hundred thousand distinct CDR3 sequences, with about 16% seen just once and 32% held by the top ten. The specimen sequenced was blood. These receptors were taken from a woman between 25 and 40 years old with Graves' hyperthyroidism.

Turning to this clonotype: The junction does not match germline at one end; this may be a read error. V usage is TRBV11-1 and J usage is TRBJ2-1; 8 bases are a match to TRBD2. CDR3 length equals 16 residues. Looked up from germline, CDR1 is SGHAT and CDR2 is FQDESV (reference sequence). CDR3 amino acids: CTSSSGTSGSYNEQFF. The CDR3 nucleotides read TGTACCAGCAGCTCCGGGACTAGTGGCTCCTACAATGAGCAGTTCTTC.

This clonotype was observed at least ten times. V gene TRBV18 combines with J gene TRBJ2-1, with D unresolved. Deletions cut 3 bases from V and 0 bases from J, with 9 bases between. Germline CDR1 KGHSH, CDR2 LQKENI. This CDR3 contains 15 residues. The CDR3 spells CASSPLLSSYNEQFF. CDR3 nucleotides: TGTGCCAGCTCACCCTTACTAAGCTCCTACAATGAGCAGTTCTTC.

This clonotype came up many times. The rearrangement links TRBV5-1 to TRBJ2-7, with 7 bases identical to TRBD2. After removal of 4 bases from V and 5 bases from J, the junction contained 12 bases not matched to a gene. This CDR3 contains 15 residues. Germline V gene sequence: CDR1 SGHRS, CDR2 YFSETQ. The CDR3 region has the DNA TGCGCCAGCAGCGGCAGGACGGATGGGGGGGACGAGCAGTACTTC. Translating gives CASSGRTDGGDEQYF.

This clonotype appeared a few times. This chain links TRBV9 with TRBJ1-1; no firm D call. V was cut by 0 bases and J by 9 bases, with 15 bases left in between. Germline V gene sequence: CDR1 SGDLS, CDR2 YYNGEE. The CDR3 is made up of 14 amino acids. The CDR3 sequence is CASSVAEGPYQAFF. The CDR3 nucleotides read TGTGCCAGCAGCGTAGCTGAAGGGCCGTATCAAGCTTTCTTT.

The chain recombines TRBV18 with TRBJ2-5, with D tentatively TRBD1 or TRBD2 (7 bases each). This CDR3 region has 16 residues. Germline-derived CDR1 and CDR2 are KGHSH and LQKENI. V lost 6 bases, J lost 3 bases, and 20 bases lay in between. Here the CDR3 reads CASSQRQGGYEETQYF. The CDR3 DNA reads as TGTGCCAGCTCTCAGAGACAGGGAGGGTACGAAGAGACCCAGTACTTC.

This rearrangement joins TRBV7-9 to TRBJ2-1; D unclear. The CDR3 has 12 amino acids. Between the trimmed V and J ends, which lost 1 base and 9 bases, there was a span of 7 bases. Germline CDR1 and CDR2: SEHNR and FQNEAQ (reference sequence). CDR3 amino acids: CASSLGHSEQFF. CDR3 DNA: TGTGCCAGCAGCTTAGGGCACTCTGAGCAGTTCTTC.

This clonotype was seen many times. The J gene is TRBJ2-4, the V gene TRBV18, with D unclear. The CDR3 extends over 15 amino acids. Trimming pared 1 base from V and 6 bases from J, leaving 13 bases between. The germline V gene has CDR1 KGHSH and CDR2 LQKENI. CDR3 amino acids: CASSPLPPNGNIQYF. The CDR3 bases are TGTGCCAGCTCACCACTCCCGCCGAACGGAAACATTCAGTACTTC.

The chain couples TRBV4-1 to TRBJ2-7; no definite D call. The CDR3 loop spans 13 amino acids. In germline, CDR1 is MGHRA, CDR2 YSYEKL. Trimming removed 4 bases from V and 6 bases from J, with 13 bases in between. CDR3: CASSPSAWPEQYF. The DNA for the CDR3 is TGCGCCAGCAGCCCCTCCGCGTGGCCCGAGCAGTACTTC.

This clonotype turned up a few times. The CDR3 coding sequence is TGCGCCAGCAGGGCCAAACTGAACACTGAAGCTTTCTTT. Translation gives CASRAKLNTEAFF. The chain combines TRBV10-1 with TRBJ1-1; D remains unclear. This CDR3 has 13 amino acids. In germline, CDR1 is WNHNN, CDR2 SYGVQD (reference sequence). With 6 bases removed from V and 0 bases from J, the gap between germline ends came to 8 bases.

This clonotype has ten or more counts. The chain couples TRBV28 to TRBJ1-2; possibly TRBD1 for D (6 bases). The V gene lost 3 bases and the J gene lost 4 bases, with 12 bases spanning the gap. CDR3 length: 14 residues. Per the germline V gene, CDR1 is MDHEN and CDR2 is SYDVKM. CDR3 in amino acids: CASSFRGRSYGYTF. CDR3 in DNA: TGTGCCAGCAGTTTCAGGGGTCGAAGCTATGGCTACACCTTC.

The chain combines TRBV7-9 with TRBJ2-3, with TRBD2 as a possible D gene (5 bases). This CDR3 contains 16 residues. Germline V lookup: CDR1 SEHNR, CDR2 FQNEAQ (reference sequence). V was shortened by 0 bases and J by 0 bases, with 10 bases between the two germline ends. The CDR3 DNA is TGTGCCAGCAGCTTAGCGTCGGGCGGGAGCACAGATACGCAGTATTTT. Amino acid sequence: CASSLASGGSTDTQYF.

This clonotype was counted at least ten times. The V gene is TRBV12-3 or TRBV12-4, the J gene TRBJ2-7, with D possibly being TRBD2 (6 bases). CDR3 length equals 13 residues. The germline V and J ends were trimmed by 5 bases and 6 bases, with 14 bases remaining between them. The CDR3 spells CASSPRLVSEQYF. CDR3 coding DNA: TGTGCCAGCAGTCCTAGACTAGTATCCGAGCAGTACTTC.

This clonotype was seen a few times. This chain links TRBV7-3 with TRBJ2-1; D not resolved. Per germline, CDR1 SGHTA and CDR2 FQGTGA. The CDR3 contains 14 residues. V lost 2 bases and J 7 bases, leaving 12 bases between the germline ends. The CDR3 is CASSLGLPVNEQFF. The CDR3 nucleotides are TGTGCCAGCAGCTTAGGCCTTCCGGTGAATGAGCAGTTCTTC.